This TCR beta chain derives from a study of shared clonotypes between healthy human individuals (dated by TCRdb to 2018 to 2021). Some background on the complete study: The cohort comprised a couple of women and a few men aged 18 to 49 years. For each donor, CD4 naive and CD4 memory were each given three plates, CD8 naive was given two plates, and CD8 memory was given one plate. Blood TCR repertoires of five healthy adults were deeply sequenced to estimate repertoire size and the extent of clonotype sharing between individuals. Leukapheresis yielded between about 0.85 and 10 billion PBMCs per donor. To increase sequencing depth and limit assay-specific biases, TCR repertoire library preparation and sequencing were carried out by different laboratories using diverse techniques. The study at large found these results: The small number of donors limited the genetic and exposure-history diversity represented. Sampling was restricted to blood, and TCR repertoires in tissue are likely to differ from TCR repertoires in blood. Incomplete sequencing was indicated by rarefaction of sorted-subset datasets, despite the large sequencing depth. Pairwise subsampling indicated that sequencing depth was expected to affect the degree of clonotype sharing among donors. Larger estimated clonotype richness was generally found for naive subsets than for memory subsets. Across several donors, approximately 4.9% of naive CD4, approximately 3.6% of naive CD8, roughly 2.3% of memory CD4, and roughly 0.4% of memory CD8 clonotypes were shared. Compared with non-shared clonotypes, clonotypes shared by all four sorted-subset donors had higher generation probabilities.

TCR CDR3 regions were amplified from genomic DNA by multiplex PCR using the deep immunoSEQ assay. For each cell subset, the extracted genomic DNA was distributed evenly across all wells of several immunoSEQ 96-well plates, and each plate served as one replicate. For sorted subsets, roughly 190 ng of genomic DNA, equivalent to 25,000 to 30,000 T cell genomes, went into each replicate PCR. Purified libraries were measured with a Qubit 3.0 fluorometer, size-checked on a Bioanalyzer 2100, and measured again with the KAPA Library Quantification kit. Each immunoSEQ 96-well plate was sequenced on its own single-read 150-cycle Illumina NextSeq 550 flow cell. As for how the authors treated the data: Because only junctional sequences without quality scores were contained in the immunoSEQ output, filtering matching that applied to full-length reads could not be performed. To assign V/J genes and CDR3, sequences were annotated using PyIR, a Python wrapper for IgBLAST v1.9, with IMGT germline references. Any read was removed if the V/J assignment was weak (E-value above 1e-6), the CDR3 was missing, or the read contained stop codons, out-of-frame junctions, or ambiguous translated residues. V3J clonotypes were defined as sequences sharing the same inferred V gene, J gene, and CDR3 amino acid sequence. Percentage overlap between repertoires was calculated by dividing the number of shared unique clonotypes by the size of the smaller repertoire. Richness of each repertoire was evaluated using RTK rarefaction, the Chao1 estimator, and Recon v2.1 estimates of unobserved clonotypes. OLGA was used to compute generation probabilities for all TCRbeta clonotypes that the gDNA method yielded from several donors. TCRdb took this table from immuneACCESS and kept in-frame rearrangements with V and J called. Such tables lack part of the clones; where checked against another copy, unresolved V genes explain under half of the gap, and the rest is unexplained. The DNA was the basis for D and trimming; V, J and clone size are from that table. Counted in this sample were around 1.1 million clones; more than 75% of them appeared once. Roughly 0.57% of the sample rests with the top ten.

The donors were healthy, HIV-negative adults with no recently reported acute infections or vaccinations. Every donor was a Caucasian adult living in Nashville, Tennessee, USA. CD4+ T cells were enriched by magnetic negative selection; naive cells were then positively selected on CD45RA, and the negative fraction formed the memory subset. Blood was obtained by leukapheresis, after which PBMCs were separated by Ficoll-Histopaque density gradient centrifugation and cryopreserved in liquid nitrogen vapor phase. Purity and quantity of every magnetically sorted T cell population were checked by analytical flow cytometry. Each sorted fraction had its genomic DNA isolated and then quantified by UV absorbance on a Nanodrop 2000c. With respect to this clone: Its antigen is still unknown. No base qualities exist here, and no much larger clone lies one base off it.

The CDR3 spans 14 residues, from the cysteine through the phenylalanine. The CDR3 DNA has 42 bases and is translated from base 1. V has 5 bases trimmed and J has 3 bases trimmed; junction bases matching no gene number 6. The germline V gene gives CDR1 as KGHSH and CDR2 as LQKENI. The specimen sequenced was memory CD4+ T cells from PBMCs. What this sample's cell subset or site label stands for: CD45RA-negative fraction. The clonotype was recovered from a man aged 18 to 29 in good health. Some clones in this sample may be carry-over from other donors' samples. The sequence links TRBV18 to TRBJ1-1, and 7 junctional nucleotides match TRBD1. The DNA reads TGTGCCAGCTCAAGACAGGGAACGGACACTGAAGCTTTCTTT. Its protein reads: CASSRQGTDTEAFF.